Listed here is a single T cell receptor (beta chain). Germline lookup yields CDR1 SNHLY and CDR2 FYNNEI. The V end lost 2 bases, the J end lost 1 base, and 13 bases lay between the germline ends. This CDR3 spans 16 amino acids. This sample is drawn from a study of blood T cell repertoires in COVID-19. Study background: PBMCs, B-cell-depleted T cells, or T cells provided the cDNA or gDNA that made up the material.

Clones were sequenced by immunoSEQ multiplex PCR, and TCRdb holds only the in-frame ones, with some missing. The sample comprises about 160,000 clones, approximately 84% of which are singletons, and 22% rests with the top ten. Sequenced sample: peripheral blood. The sequence was collected from a woman at least 80 years old with acute or convalescent COVID-19. The rearrangement joins TRBV2 to TRBJ2-3; weak D call: TRBD2 (5 bases). Here the CDR3 reads CASSELPGLRTDTQYF. CDR3 in DNA: TGTGCCAGCAGTGAATTGCCCGGACTGCGCACAGATACGCAGTATTTT.